This TCR beta chain was profiled in a study of cytomegalovirus exposure and HLA in healthy donors. Regarding the study as a whole: Further analysis was carried out later, and it showed several of the most significant clusters appearing linked to common viral pathogens. Reported results showed that the classifier diagnosed cytomegalovirus status with high specificity and sensitivity.

Notes on this clone: What it binds is unknown.

At collection, donors were nominally healthy, but unrecorded immune exposures were probable. Primers: 60 Vbeta forward and 13 Jbeta reverse. The assay was immunoSEQ multiplex PCR, and TCRdb's table has in-frame clones only and misses some. In the table there are under 300,000 clones, around 90% of which are singletons. The V end was cut by 0 bases, the J end by 9 bases, with 15 bases between. The CDR3 sequence is 16 residues long. The germline V gene encodes CDR1 SGHTA and CDR2 FQGNSA. This chain connects TRBV7-2 to TRBJ1-6; D is perhaps TRBD1 (6 bases). Sequencing was performed on PBMCs. The receptor's source is a girl aged 2-10 years in good health and CMV-seronegative. CDR3 in amino acids: CASSLAGSGVGSPLHF. For the CDR3, the DNA is TGTGCCAGCAGCTTAGCGGGGTCAGGGGTCGGTTCACCCCTCCACTTT.